This T cell receptor (beta chain) is drawn from a study of blood T cells in healthy people across ages. A J-beta primer mix and a sample-barcoded 5' primer were used in a second PCR of about 6 to 12 cycles. MiXCR was run by TCRdb on the 5' RACE reads, yielding one entry per CDR3 protein. The profile shows some 900,000 distinct CDR3 sequences, under 50% of them singletons. V lost 2 bases to trimming and J lost 5 bases, with 10 bases between them. Germline CDR1 reads SGHTA; CDR2 reads FQGNSA. The CDR3 is 13 residues long. Material: blood. The origin of this receptor is a man aged 30 to 39 in good health. This chain joins TRBV7-2 and TRBJ2-7; D might be TRBD2 (6 bases). Here the CDR3 DNA reads TGTGCCAGCAGCTTAAGGAGGGTTGACGAGCAGTACTTC. It codes for CASSLRRVDEQYF. Drawing the rest from reference TRBV7-2 and TRBJ2-7, the complete variable domain is GAGVSQSPSNKVTEKGKDVELRCDPISGHTALYWYRQSLGQGLEFLIYFQGNSAPDKSGLPSDRFSAERTGGSVSTLTIQRTQQEDSAVYLCASSLRRVDEQYFGPGTRLTVT.